This T cell receptor (beta chain) was observed in a study of blood T cells in healthy people across ages. Regarding the study as a whole: PBMCs went unsorted, and a conclusive naive versus antigen-experienced comparison was therefore prevented. Getting older went along with TCR beta diversity per million T cells dropping roughly linearly.

Germline CDR1 and CDR2: SGHAT and FQNNGV. Trimming took 7 bases from V and 3 from J; bases not matched to a gene: 9. This CDR3 is built from 15 residues. Concerning this clonotype: Its antigen is unknown.

Next came a second PCR, run for roughly 6 to 11 cycles, which used a sample-barcoded 5' primer along with a J-beta primer mix. Tagging of each cDNA molecule was performed by a template-switch adaptor with 12 random nucleotides. Every sample returned 2.5 million or more CDR3-containing paired-end reads. TCRdb analysed the 5' RACE reads with MiXCR anew, one entry per CDR3 protein. The sample holds about 970,000 distinct CDR3 sequences, roughly 51% seen once. V is TRBV11-2 and J is TRBJ2-7; 10 bases are shared with TRBD2. This TCR was sampled from a woman aged 55 to 70 in good health. The sequenced sample was blood. The DNA of the CDR3 is TGTGCCAGCAAATACCCGGCTAGCGGGAGCTACGAGCAGTACTTC. As protein: CASKYPASGSYEQYF.